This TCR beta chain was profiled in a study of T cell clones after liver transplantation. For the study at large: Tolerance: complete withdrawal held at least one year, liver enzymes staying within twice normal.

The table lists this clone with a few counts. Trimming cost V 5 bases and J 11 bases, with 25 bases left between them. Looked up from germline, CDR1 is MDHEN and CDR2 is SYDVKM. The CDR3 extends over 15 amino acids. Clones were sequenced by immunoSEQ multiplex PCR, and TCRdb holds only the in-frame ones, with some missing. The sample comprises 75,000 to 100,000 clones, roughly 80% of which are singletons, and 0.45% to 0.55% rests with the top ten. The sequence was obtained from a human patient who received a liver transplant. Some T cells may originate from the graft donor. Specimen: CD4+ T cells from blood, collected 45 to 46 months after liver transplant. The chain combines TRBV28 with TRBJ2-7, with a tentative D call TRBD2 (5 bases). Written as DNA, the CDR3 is TGTGCCAGCAGTCCATCCGTAGCCGGCTACTCGGGAAAGTACTTC. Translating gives CASSPSVAGYSGKYF.